The clone carrying this TCR beta chain showed up just once. The target antigen is unknown. Repertoires were generated with immunoSEQ multiplex PCR, while TCRdb's copy carries only in-frame clones and drops some. The sample consists of hundreds of thousands of clones, about 90% of them appearing once. The treatment: around 19 received Ad26.COV2.S at low or high dose, single or two shots; 5 received placebo; per-sample allocation not given. On day 63 after the first injection, vaccine and placebo recipients gave samples. Wuhan-strain spike was delivered by a replication-incompetent Ad26 vector. These data originate in a study of Ad26.COV2.S vaccination and SARS-CoV-2 variants. Study-level information: Ad26.COV2.S was injected intramuscularly once or twice, 56 days apart.

Broader study findings: Recipients given vaccine exceeded placebo recipients in spike-specific TCR breadth.

CDR1 and CDR2 (germline): MNHEY, SVGAGI. Deletions cut 4 bases from V and 1 base from J, with 13 bases between. This CDR3 comprises 16 residues. The rearrangement uses TRBV6-5 and TRBJ2-2; no definite D call. This TCR was sampled from a person between 18 and 60 years old who received the Ad26.COV2.S COVID-19 vaccine or a placebo. Sample: peripheral blood, taken in a trial of Ad26.COV2.S vaccine versus placebo. The CDR3 sequence is CASSFSAQRNTGELFF. CDR3 sequence (DNA): TGTGCCAGCAGTTTTTCGGCACAGCGGAACACCGGGGAGCTGTTTTTT.